This is a list of T cell receptor beta chains from one sample in a study of T cells in Graves' hyperthyroidism and ophthalmopathy. MiXCR was run by TCRdb on the multiplex PCR reads, yielding one entry per CDR3 protein. The repertoire holds some 510,000 distinct CDR3 sequences, with less than 25% as singletons. The sequenced material came from blood. Receptor source: a young man with Graves' hyperthyroidism. Both conserved end residues are part of each CDR3. D genes are given only for firm matches. Only some rows state a clone size, as once, few, many or a class for expanded clones.

CDR3 length,D gene,clone size,J gene,V gene,CDR3 protein,CDR3 DNA
15,TRBD2,many,TRBJ2-5,TRBV9,CASSVAPASGETQYF,TGTGCCAGCAGCGTAGCTCCGGCTAGCGGGGAGACCCAGTACTTC
13,TRBD1,.,TRBJ2-7,TRBV15,CATRDRGLVEQYF,TGTGCCACCAGGGATAGGGGGCTTGTCGAGCAGTACTTC
14,TRBD1,many,TRBJ2-7,TRBV11-2,CASSRSQGGDEQYF,TGTGCCAGCAGCCGGTCACAGGGGGGCGACGAGCAGTACTTC
14,.,.,TRBJ2-7,TRBV25-1,CASSELNGFYEQYF,TGTGCCAGCAGTGAACTGAACGGGTTCTACGAGCAGTACTTC
13,.,many,TRBJ1-1,TRBV12-3/TRBV12-4,CASSLVGATEAFF,TGTGCCAGCAGTTTGGTGGGAGCCACTGAAGCTTTCTTT
13,.,many,TRBJ2-7,TRBV10-3,CAISEGRTYEQYF,TGTGCCATCAGTGAAGGCAGGACCTACGAGCAGTACTTC
15,.,.,TRBJ2-7,TRBV20-1,CSARGPRKGRYEQYF,TGCAGTGCTAGAGGTCCCCGTAAAGGGCGCTACGAGCAGTACTTC
16,TRBD2,.,TRBJ2-2,TRBV29-1,CSVEDPAGGHTGEQFF,TGCAGCGTTGAAGACCCAGCGGGGGGCCACACCGGGGAGCAGTTTTTT
16,.,many,TRBJ1-1,TRBV5-4,CASSLGQGNLNTEAFF,TGTGCCAGCAGCTTGGGGCAGGGAAATTTGAACACTGAAGCTTTCTTT
15,.,many,TRBJ1-1,TRBV6-5,CASSYGTAMNTEAFF,TGTGCCAGCAGTTACGGGACGGCCATGAACACTGAAGCTTTCTTT
15,.,many,TRBJ1-2,TRBV6-1,CASTSPLGSNYDYTF,TGTGCCAGCACCTCGCCCTTGGGCAGCAACTATGACTACACCTTC
16,.,many,TRBJ1-1,TRBV2,CASSQGQGRLNTEAFF,TGTGCCAGCAGTCAAGGTCAGGGTCGTTTGAACACTGAAGCTTTCTTT
16,.,many,TRBJ1-1,TRBV6-1,CASSEGVGFLNTEAFF,TGTGCCAGCAGTGAAGGAGTGGGATTCTTAAACACTGAAGCTTTCTTT
15,TRBD2,many,TRBJ2-5,TRBV28,CASSPRRGDAETQYF,TGTGCCAGCAGCCCCAGGCGGGGGGACGCCGAGACCCAGTACTTC
14,.,many,TRBJ1-2,TRBV6-5,CASSRDTRVHGYTF,TGTGCCAGCAGTCGGGACACCAGGGTACATGGCTACACCTTC
16,.,.,TRBJ2-2,TRBV11-2,CASSLSSRGNTGELFF,TGTGCCAGCAGCTTAAGTTCCCGGGGGAACACCGGGGAGCTGTTTTTT
14,.,many,TRBJ1-1,TRBV12-3/TRBV12-4,CASRPGHLNTEAFF,TGTGCCAGCAGACCGGGACACCTAAACACTGAAGCTTTCTTT
14,.,.,TRBJ2-5,TRBV20-1,CSAPAWGIGETQYF,TGCAGTGCTCCGGCATGGGGGATCGGTGAGACCCAGTACTTC
15,.,.,TRBJ1-5,TRBV20-1,CSAGKRGFSNQPQHF,TGCAGTGCTGGAAAGAGGGGTTTTAGCAATCAGCCCCAGCATTTT
15,.,.,TRBJ2-2,TRBV6-1,CASSPVRANTGELFF,TGTGCCAGCAGCCCAGTCAGGGCCAACACCGGGGAGCTGTTTTTT
14,.,many,TRBJ1-1,TRBV6-5,CASSYPGLNTEAFF,TGTGCCAGCAGTTACCCGGGACTGAACACTGAAGCTTTCTTT
10,.,.,TRBJ2-5,TRBV6-1,CASGLETQYF,TGTGCCAGCGGCTTAGAGACCCAGTACTTC
15,TRBD1,few,TRBJ2-7,TRBV19,CASSLGQGGHYGQYF,TGTGCCAGTAGCCTTGGACAGGGTGGCCACTACGGGCAGTACTTC
16,TRBD2,.,TRBJ2-5,TRBV12-3/TRBV12-4,CASTLRGVSGMETQYF,TGTGCCAGCACCCTTCGGGGGGTTAGCGGGATGGAGACCCAGTACTTC
14,.,many,TRBJ1-1,TRBV27,CASSVNGGFSEAFF,TGTGCCAGCAGCGTAAACGGGGGGTTTTCTGAAGCTTTCTTT
15,.,many,TRBJ1-1,TRBV11-3,CASSLPHVRKPEAFF,TGTGCCAGCAGCTTACCCCACGTGCGAAAGCCTGAAGCTTTCTTT
13,.,.,TRBJ2-5,TRBV12-3/TRBV12-4,CASSPDHQETQYF,TGTGCCAGCAGTCCAGATCACCAAGAGACCCAGTACTTC
11,.,once,TRBJ2-5,TRBV20-1,CSASAQETQYF,TGCAGTGCTAGCGCCCAAGAGACCCAGTACTTC
13,.,.,TRBJ2-7,TRBV4-1,CASSQVAGDEQYF,TGCGCCAGCAGCCAAGTTGCAGGGGACGAGCAGTACTTC
13,.,many,TRBJ1-1,TRBV7-8,CASTLGGRTEAFF,TGTGCCAGCACCCTTGGGGGAAGAACTGAAGCTTTCTTT
14,.,.,TRBJ2-7,TRBV15,CATSTTQTSREQYF,TGTGCCACCAGCACTACTCAGACCTCGAGGGAGCAGTACTTC
13,.,many,TRBJ1-1,TRBV27,CASSSGPNTEAFF,TGTGCCAGCAGTTCCGGGCCGAACACTGAAGCTTTCTTT
11,.,many,TRBJ2-5,TRBV6-2/TRBV6-3,CASSYSEAQYF,TGTGCCAGCAGTTACTCTGAGGCCCAGTACTTC
15,.,.,TRBJ2-4,TRBV18,CASSPPMEGQNIKYF,TGTGCCAGCTCACCGCCAATGGAGGGGCAAAACATTAAGTACTTC
14,.,few,TRBJ1-6,TRBV24-1,CATSDRTANSPLHF,TGTGCCACCAGTGACCGGACAGCCAATTCACCCCTCCACTTT
18,.,few,TRBJ2-2,TRBV28,CASSGYKRQGSNTGELFF,TGTGCCAGCAGTGGCTACAAACGGCAGGGGTCGAACACCGGGGAGCTGTTTTTT
13,TRBD1,many,TRBJ1-5,TRBV27,CASSSQGFQPQHF,TGTGCCAGCAGTTCACAGGGGTTCCAGCCCCAGCATTTT
12,TRBD1,many,TRBJ1-5,TRBV15,CATSTTGGPQHF,TGTGCCACCAGCACAACAGGGGGGCCCCAGCATTTT
12,TRBD1,many,TRBJ2-7,TRBV7-9,CASRWTGSEQYF,TGTGCCAGCAGGTGGACAGGGTCCGAGCAGTACTTC
13,.,many,TRBJ2-7,TRBV11-2,CASGYGTLYEQYF,TGTGCCAGCGGATACGGGACTCTTTACGAGCAGTACTTC
14,.,many,TRBJ2-7,TRBV19,CASSISGGRYEQHF,TGTGCCAGTAGTATTTCCGGGGGGCGTTACGAGCAGCACTTC
17,TRBD1,once,TRBJ1-1,TRBV6-5,CASSYSQGAQGGTEAFF,TGTGCCAGCAGTTATTCACAGGGGGCGCAGGGGGGCACTGAAGCTTTCTTT
12,TRBD1,many,TRBJ1-2,TRBV19,CASSGRGPGYTF,TGTGCCAGTAGTGGCAGGGGGCCCGGCTACACCTTC
15,.,few,TRBJ1-5,TRBV3-1,CASSQEPGFGQPQHF,TGTGCCAGCAGCCAAGAACCCGGGTTCGGACAGCCCCAGCATTTT
13,.,many,TRBJ2-5,TRBV28,CAGSLSGEETQYF,TGTGCCGGCAGTTTATCAGGGGAGGAGACCCAGTACTTC
12,.,many,TRBJ1-1,TRBV6-1,CASSRPNTEAFF,TGTGCCAGCAGTCGACCAAACACTGAAGCTTTCTTT
11,.,many,TRBJ2-7,TRBV2,CARKLGYEQYF,TGTGCCAGGAAGTTGGGATACGAGCAGTACTTC
14,TRBD1,few,TRBJ1-5,TRBV12-3/TRBV12-4,CASRKTGGNQPQHF,TGTGCCAGCAGGAAGACAGGGGGCAATCAGCCCCAGCATTTT